This TCR beta chain was profiled in a study of CD8+ T cells in alopecia areata. Extraction of RNA preceded its reverse transcription into cDNA, which served as the sequencing template. Sequenced by immunoSEQ multiplex PCR; TCRdb stores in-frame clones only, minus some. The sample has approximately 150,000 clones, 45% to 60% seen once. The sequencing input was CD4+ T cells sorted from blood. The receptor comes from a human donor with alopecia areata.

In DNA form, the CDR3 reads TGCAGCGTCGGACAGCCCTACGAGCAGTACTTC. Translation gives CSVGQPYEQYF. The gene calls are TRBV29-1 and TRBJ2-7; a weak D match, TRBD1 (6 bases). V shed 6 bases and J shed 2 bases, with 8 bases lying between them. Germline V gives CDR1 SQVTM, CDR2 ANQGSEA. This CDR3 comprises 11 residues.